This TCR beta chain derives from a study of CD8+ T cells in alopecia areata. With respect to this clone: Antigen: not known.

Study-wide points: Clonality in lesional scalp, especially alopecia totalis/universalis, exceeded that of normal scalp. When scalp samples are sequenced, resident alphabeta T cells of normal skin are also captured.

It was cDNA, reverse transcribed from extracted RNA, that served as the sequencing template. The method was immunoSEQ multiplex PCR; TCRdb's version includes in-frame clones alone and lacks a portion of them. The sample contains 75,000 to 100,000 clones, 40% to 55% of which appear only once. Trimming removed 2 bases at V and 3 bases at J, with 8 bases between. Per the germline V gene, CDR1 is SQVTM and CDR2 is ANQGSEA. The CDR3 totals 12 residues. This TCR was recovered from a human donor with alopecia areata. The chain links TRBV29-1 to TRBJ2-7; D possibly corresponds to TRBD1 (5 bases). The specimen sequenced was CD4+ T cells sorted from blood. The CDR3 sequence: CSVETDSYEQYF. The CDR3 DNA sequence: TGCAGCGTTGAAACCGACAGCTACGAGCAGTACTTC.